Below are 17 T cell receptor beta chains sequenced from a single sample in a study of T cells in Graves' hyperthyroidism and ophthalmopathy. It was RNA transcripts that yielded the amplified TCR beta CDR3 regions. Initially, a first-round RT-PCR of the TCR CDR3 employed the HTBI primer set. TCRdb recomputed calls from the multiplex PCR reads with MiXCR, one row per CDR3 protein. The sample has about 96,000 distinct CDR3 sequences; roughly 56% are singletons. Sequencing was carried out using blood. The receptor set was obtained from a woman aged 40 to 50 with Graves' hyperthyroidism.

The chain employs TRBV6-5 and TRBJ1-2; D remains unclear. Germline CDR1 and CDR2: MNHEY and SVGAGI. The germline V and J ends were trimmed by 7 bases and 6 bases, with 15 bases remaining between them. The CDR3 consists of 13 residues. The CDR3 loop is CASTPDLTHGYTF. In DNA, the CDR3 is TGTGCCAGCACGCCGGACTTAACCCATGGCTACACCTTC.

The table lists this clonotype with many counts. The chain couples TRBV12-3 or TRBV12-4 to TRBJ2-7; the match to TRBD1 covers 11 bases. The ends lost 7 bases at V and 2 bases at J; junction bases unmatched: 7. CDR3 size: 15 residues. CDR3 sequence (DNA): TGTGCCAGCACTCCCGGGACAGGGGGACCCTACGAGCAGTACTTC. This translates into CASTPGTGGPYEQYF.

In its sample, this clonotype was seen once. This may come from a read error, since a much larger clone is one base off. The genes are TRBV14 and TRBJ2-5; D is undetermined. From germline, CDR1 is SGHDN and CDR2 FVKESK. Trimming left V 2 bases short and J 7 bases short, with 11 bases between. CDR3 length: 13 amino acids. The CDR3 DNA is TGTGCCAGCAGCCAATCATCCGCAGGGACCCAGTACTTC. Translating it yields CASSQSSAGTQYF.

The chain carries TRBV5-4 and TRBJ1-1; D not resolved. The CDR3 spans 14 residues. V lost 0 bases, J lost 1 base, and 7 bases lay in between. Germline CDR1 SGHNT, CDR2 YYREEE (reference sequence). CDR3 DNA: TGTGCCAGCAGCTTGGGGGCGACGAACACTGAAGCTTTCTTT. Residues: CASSLGATNTEAFF. The full variable domain, rest sourced from reference TRBV5-4 and TRBJ1-1, is ETGVTQSPTHLIKTRGQQVTLRCSSQSGHNTVSWYQQALGQGPQFIFQYYREEENGRGNFPPRFSGLQFPNYSSELNVNALELDDSALYLCASSLGATNTEAFFGQGTRLTVV.

There are many counts of this clonotype. The chain couples TRBV12-3 or TRBV12-4 to TRBJ2-7, with D unresolved. Trimming shortened V by 1 base and J by 5 bases, and 6 bases separated the two germline ends. This CDR3 region has 12 residues. CDR3 coding DNA: TGTGCCAGCAGTTTAGTGGGCCACGAGCAGTACTTC. Translation gives CASSLVGHEQYF.

The chain employs TRBV7-2 and TRBJ2-7, with 12 bases fitting TRBD2. Germline CDR1 is SGHTA and CDR2 is FQGNSA. V dropped 5 bases and J dropped 8; count of bases not matched to a gene: 7. This CDR3 has 14 amino acids. The CDR3 reads CASSAPGLAGKQYF. In DNA, the CDR3 is TGTGCCAGCAGCGCTCCGGGACTAGCGGGTAAGCAGTACTTC.

By its share, this clonotype is medium-sized. The V call is TRBV7-8, the J call TRBJ2-2; D possibly corresponds to TRBD2 (6 bases). The V end lost 1 base, the J end lost 5 bases, and 11 bases lay between the germline ends. There are 15 residues in the CDR3. Germline lookup yields CDR1 SGHVS and CDR2 FQNEAQ. CDR3 protein: CASSLGGERTGELFF. CDR3 nucleotide sequence: TGTGCCAGCAGCTTAGGCGGGGAGAGGACCGGGGAGCTGTTTTTT. Supplemented by reference TRBV7-8 and TRBJ2-2, the full variable domain reads GAGVSQSPRYKVAKRGQDVALRCDPISGHVSLFWYQQALGQGPEFLTYFQNEAQLDKSGLPSDRFFAERPEGSVSTLKIQRTQQEDSAVYLCASSLGGERTGELFFGEGSRLTVL.

In this sample, this clonotype turned up many times. The chain combines TRBV9 with TRBJ1-2; 10 bases align to TRBD1. The V gene's germline CDR1 is SGDLS and CDR2 YYNGEE. The CDR3 runs 14 residues. V gave up 4 bases and J gave up 4 bases; unmatched junction bases: 4. The CDR3, as DNA: TGTGCCAGCAGCCCCGGGACAGGGGTCTATGGCTACACCTTC. It specifies CASSPGTGVYGYTF.

This clonotype was recorded at least ten times. V gene TRBV19 combines with J gene TRBJ2-3, with D perhaps given as TRBD1 or TRBD2 (5 bases each). V shed 5 bases and J shed 2 bases, with 11 bases lying between them. Per germline, CDR1 LNHDA and CDR2 SQIVND (reference sequence). This CDR3 has 14 residues. The CDR3 protein is CASSRRGSTDTQYF. The CDR3 coding sequence is TGTGCCAGTAGTCGTCGGGGCTCCACAGATACGCAGTATTTT. Based on the CDR3 plus reference TRBV19 and TRBJ2-3, the full variable domain is DGGITQSPKYLFRKEGQNVTLSCEQNLNHDAMYWYRQDPGQGLRLIYYSQIVNDFQKGDIAEGYSVSREKKESFPLTVTSAQKNPTAFYLCASSRRGSTDTQYFGPGTRLTVL.

This clonotype was recorded at least ten times. The rearrangement uses TRBV7-9 and TRBJ1-3; D possibly corresponds to TRBD1 (5 bases). The CDR3 runs to 16 residues. Germline assignment: CDR1 SEHNR and CDR2 FQNEAQ (reference sequence). Trimming shortened V by 3 bases and J by 3 bases, and 15 bases separated the two germline ends. The CDR3 sequence is CASSFPRSGDGNTIYF. The CDR3 bases are TGTGCCAGCAGCTTCCCAAGGTCGGGGGATGGAAACACCATATATTTT.

The rearrangement uses TRBV29-1 and TRBJ2-2; perhaps TRBD2 as D (6 bases). Trimming shortened V by 3 bases and J by 17 bases, and 25 bases separated the two germline ends. CDR3 size: 14 residues. CDR1 and CDR2 (germline): SQVTM, ANQGSEA. CDR3: CSVDGTGNTGDFFF. CDR3 DNA sequence: TGCAGCGTTGACGGGACTGGGAACACCGGGGATTTTTTTTTT.

The table lists this clonotype with many counts. The V gene is TRBV20-1, the J gene TRBJ2-5; D could derive from TRBD1 or TRBD2 (7 bases each). Germline lookup yields CDR1 DFQATT and CDR2 SNEGSKA (reference sequence). The CDR3 consists of 14 residues. Trimming left V 5 bases short and J 5 bases short, with 18 bases between. The CDR3 nucleotides are TGCAGTGCTCTCAGGGGGAGGGGGGCCGAGACCCAGTACTTC. Amino acids: CSALRGRGAETQYF.

This clonotype was seen ten or more times. This rearrangement joins TRBV6-5 to TRBJ1-1, with a weak D call TRBD1 (5 bases). CDR1 is MNHEY, CDR2 SVGAGI, per germline. CDR3 length: 14 residues. V lost 6 bases to trimming and J lost 2 bases, with 13 bases between them. DNA for the CDR3: TGTGCCAGCAGCTTTGGGGGAAGAAACACTGAAGCTTTCTTT. Its protein product is CASSFGGRNTEAFF.

The gene calls are TRBV7-3 and TRBJ1-1, with D unclear. CDR3 size: 13 residues. Germline V gives CDR1 SGHTA, CDR2 FQGTGA. V gave up 5 bases and J gave up 5 bases, with 12 bases separating them. CDR3 loop: CASSRVAETEAFF. CDR3 coding DNA: TGTGCCAGCAGCCGGGTAGCCGAGACTGAAGCTTTCTTT. The full variable domain, completed using reference TRBV7-3 and TRBJ1-1, is GAGVSQTPSNKVTEKGKYVELRCDPISGHTALYWYRQSLGQGPEFLIYFQGTGAADDSGLPNDRFFAVRPEGSVSTLKIQRTERGDSAVYLCASSRVAETEAFFGQGTRLTVV.

This clonotype has ten or more counts. This sequence joins TRBV7-3 and TRBJ2-5; 11 bases line up with TRBD2. The germline gives CDR1 SGHTA, CDR2 FQGTGA. V lost 5 bases to trimming and J lost 3 bases; unmatched junction nucleotides: 5. The CDR3 covers 15 residues. CDR3 region: CASSPTGLAEETQYF. Written as DNA, the CDR3 is TGTGCCAGCAGCCCCACGGGACTAGCGGAAGAGACCCAGTACTTC.

As to this clonotype: One junction end does not reproduce the germline sequence, and a read error may be involved. J is TRBJ2-7 and V is TRBV2, with TRBD2 identical over 8 bases. Germline CDR1 and CDR2: SNHLY and FYNNEI. This CDR3 contains 14 residues. CDR3 in amino acids: CASSPPGLGYEQYF. The CDR3 nucleotides read TGCGCCAGCAGCCCCCCGGGACTAGGCTACGAGCAGTACTTC.

This clonotype is deemed medium-sized (0.01 to 0.1%). The chain carries TRBV4-1 and TRBJ2-7; D tentatively fits TRBD1 or TRBD2 (5 bases each). The CDR3 consists of 14 residues. Looked up from germline, CDR1 is MGHRA and CDR2 is YSYEKL. V lost 0 bases and J lost 4, with 10 bases in between. Here the CDR3 reads CASSQDRGAYEQYF. The CDR3 region has the DNA TGCGCCAGCAGCCAAGATCGGGGCGCATACGAGCAGTACTTC.